The clone carrying this T cell receptor beta chain was counted many times. The antigen is undetermined. Authors of the study amplified TCR beta CDR3 regions from RNA transcripts. Using the HTBI primer set, a first-round RT-PCR was run on the TCR CDR3. Each CDR3 protein is one row after TCRdb ran MiXCR on the multiplex PCR reads. The top ten hold about a sixth of the sample, which has 360,000 or so distinct CDR3 sequences, about a sixth seen once. The authors obtained PBMCs from about 9.5 ml of fresh peripheral blood. These data are taken from a study of T cells in Graves' hyperthyroidism and ophthalmopathy. As for the study in general: The initial diagnosis was the point when peripheral blood was collected, ahead of any treatment. Findings and caveats of the study: Model predictions of ophthalmopathy came a median about 6.3 months before onset. Ophthalmopathy was separated from stable hyperthyroidism by a 13 V-J model.

Germline CDR1 MNHEY, CDR2 SMNVEV (reference sequence). The CDR3 loop spans 17 amino acids. After removal of 0 bases from V and 3 bases from J, the junction contained 8 bases not matched to a gene. This receptor was obtained from a woman in her thirties or forties with Graves' ophthalmopathy. The chain combines TRBV27 with TRBJ2-7; 10 nucleotides match TRBD2. Input material: blood. Written as DNA, the CDR3 is TGTGCCAGCAGTTTATCAACCTGGACTAGCGGTTACTACGAGCAGTACTTC. Translation: CASSLSTWTSGYYEQYF.